This T cell receptor beta chain is drawn from a study of blood T cell repertoires in COVID-19. Study overall: Donors in the United States, Italy and Spain gave samples during acute or convalescent COVID-19. T cells, B-cell-depleted T cells, or PBMCs supplied cDNA or gDNA.

Trimming took 3 bases from V and 2 from J, leaving 15 bases between them. Germline loops: CDR1 SGDLS, CDR2 YYNGEE. The CDR3 is 15 residues long. Authors' analysis steps: It was from reference gene primer amplification that nucleated cell counts were estimated. Assay used: immunoSEQ multiplex PCR; TCRdb lists only in-frame clones, some missing. V and J calls plus clone size are reproduced from that table; the DNA served to infer D and trimming. Here the sample spans tens of thousands of clones, approximately 88% being singletons. This sequence was found in a man in his fifties with active COVID-19. Input material: peripheral blood. The V and J genes are TRBV9 and TRBJ2-7, with a tentative D call TRBD1 (6 bases). CDR3 residues: CASSEGQLSTYEQYF. DNA of the CDR3: TGTGCCAGCAGCGAAGGACAGCTATCAACCTACGAGCAGTACTTC. Full variable domain (rest looked up from reference TRBV9 and TRBJ2-7): DSGVTQTPKHLITATGQRVTLRCSPRSGDLSVYWYQQSLDQGLQFLIQYYNGEERAKGNILERFSAQQFPDLHSELNLSSLELGDSALYFCASSEGQLSTYEQYFGPGTRLTVT.